This T cell receptor beta chain was sequenced for a study of cytomegalovirus exposure and HLA in healthy donors. The study's findings and limits: Reportedly, diagnosis of cytomegalovirus status by the classifier showed high specificity and sensitivity.

The table came from immunoSEQ multiplex PCR; TCRdb's copy has only in-frame clones and leaves some out. The profile shows some 250,000 clones, 70% to 90% of them singletons. Germline CDR1 is GTSNPN and CDR2 is SVGIG (reference sequence). The CDR3 is 16 residues long. V was shortened by 2 bases and J by 3 bases, with 16 bases between the two germline ends. Points on this clone: Its antigen is not known.

Sequencing was carried out using PBMCs. This chain connects TRBV30 to TRBJ1-4; D is ambiguous. The sequence was collected from a young woman in good health and CMV-seropositive. DNA for the CDR3: TGTGCCTGGAGTATTCGTACGCCGGGTTCTAATGAAAAACTGTTTTTT. Amino acid sequence: CAWSIRTPGSNEKLFF.